One sample yielded the 8 T cell receptor beta chains listed below, sequenced in a study of blood T cells in healthy people across ages. The authors ran a second PCR of about 6 to 11 cycles using a sample-barcoded 5' primer and a J-beta primer mix. MiXCR was run by TCRdb on the 5' RACE reads, yielding one entry per CDR3 protein. Among 750,000 to 1,000,000 distinct CDR3 sequences listed, 25% to 35% were seen once. The sample was also reused in another study, on T cells of mothers and their children.

The material sequenced was blood. The receptors here all came from a woman aged 35 to 49 in good health.

This clonotype was detected ten times or more. CDR3 sequence: CASSLSQNEQYF. The CDR3 coding sequence is TGTGCCAGCAGCTTATCCCAAAACGAGCAGTACTTC. The chain recombines TRBV7-2 with TRBJ2-7; no definite D call. The CDR3 has 12 amino acids. Looked up from germline, CDR1 is SGHTA and CDR2 is FQGNSA. V lost 2 bases to trimming and J lost 5 bases, with 7 bases between them.

In the case of this clonotype: A much more abundant neighbour one base away suggests this may be a read error. The chain joins TRBV7-8 to TRBJ2-5, with 12 bases identical to TRBD2. CDR1 is SGHVS and CDR2 is FQNEAQ in the germline V gene. The V and J ends lost 0 bases and 5 bases, in that order; junction bases with no gene match: 4. This CDR3 comprises 16 residues. The CDR3 bases are TGTGCCAGCAGCTTAGCGACTAGCGGGGGATTCGAGACCCAGTACTTC. As protein: CASSLATSGGFETQYF.

This clonotype was found a few times. V usage is TRBV10-3 and J usage is TRBJ2-1, with 8 bases matching TRBD2. Unmatched junction bases numbered 10, after V lost 0 bases and J lost 0 bases. Germline CDR1 ENHRY, CDR2 SYGVKD. The CDR3 is made up of 19 amino acids. The CDR3 loop reads CAISESTSGYYSSYNEQFF. Here the CDR3 DNA reads TGTGCCATCAGTGAGTCTACTAGCGGTTACTACAGCTCCTACAATGAGCAGTTCTTC.

This clonotype appeared a few times. The chain links TRBV27 to TRBJ1-2; maybe TRBD1 (6 bases). Trimming cost V 5 bases and J 7 bases, with 17 bases left between them. The length of the CDR3 is 14 residues. CDR1 is MNHEY, CDR2 SMNVEV, per germline (reference sequence). In DNA form, the CDR3 reads TGTGCCAGCAGTGCATCACAGGGTTGGGGTGGCTACACCTTC. It codes for CASSASQGWGGYTF.

On this clonotype itself: Given a much more abundant clone one base away, this may be a read error. CDR3 protein: CSARQANSYEQYF. Written as DNA, the CDR3 is TGCAGTGCTAGACAGGCAAACTCCTACGAGCAGTACTTC. This chain uses TRBV20-1 with TRBJ2-7; no clear D. Germline V gene sequence: CDR1 DFQATT, CDR2 SNEGSKA (reference sequence). V lost 2 bases and J lost 0, with 8 bases in between. The CDR3 spans 13 residues.

This clonotype was detected a few times. The chain is built from TRBV15 and TRBJ1-2; 7 bases agree with TRBD1. V trimming: 0 bases; J trimming: 5 bases; junction bases outside the gene matches: 6. Per germline, CDR1 LNHNV and CDR2 YYDKDF (reference sequence). The CDR3 covers 15 residues. The CDR3 spells CATSRDPGTAYGYTF. The CDR3 DNA sequence: TGTGCCACCAGCAGAGATCCAGGGACAGCGTATGGCTACACCTTC.

The chain employs TRBV7-2 and TRBJ1-1; no reliable D call. This CDR3 has 14 residues. Germline V gene lookup returns CDR1 SGHTA and CDR2 FQGNSA. The V gene lost 1 base and the J gene lost 5 bases, with 11 bases spanning the gap. The CDR3 DNA reads as TGTGCCAGCAGCTTAGATTACGGCCGGACTGAAGCTTTCTTT. Protein sequence: CASSLDYGRTEAFF.

This clonotype was detected a few times. V and J are TRBV7-9 and TRBJ1-2, with a possible D match to TRBD1 (5 bases). The CDR3 extends over 16 amino acids. Germline values: CDR1 SEHNR, CDR2 FQNEAQ (reference sequence). V dropped 5 bases and J dropped 0 bases, with 16 bases sitting between them. The CDR3 loop is CASSLDSPLANYGYTF. In DNA form, the CDR3 reads TGTGCCAGCAGCCTCGACAGCCCGTTAGCTAACTATGGCTACACCTTC.